This T cell receptor beta chain was captured in a study of cytomegalovirus exposure and HLA in healthy donors. Study-wide context: The 120 or so validation repertoires used a platform that matched the one used for the 600 to 700 first-cohort repertoires, as a later analysis reported. The study's findings and limits: Reported results showed that the classifier diagnosed cytomegalovirus status with high specificity and sensitivity. Most TCR sequences were uncommon, yet certain public TCRs appeared in many donors.

With regard to this clone: Its antigen is not known.

TCRdb's copy holds only in-frame clones and misses some; the assay was immunoSEQ multiplex PCR. This table has 150,000 to 200,000 clones, roughly 84% appearing once. Germline V gene lookup returns CDR1 SSHAT and CDR2 FNYEAQ (reference sequence). The CDR3 is 15 residues long. Trimming at V came to 7 bases and at J to 4 bases, leaving 9 bases not matched to a gene. Separate from the roughly 700-subject first cohort was the approximately 120-subject validation cohort, to which the donors belonged. The sequenced sample was PBMCs. The receptor was derived from a man between 18 and 35 years old in good health and CMV-seropositive. The chain carries TRBV7-7 and TRBJ2-3, with TRBD2 identical over 9 bases. The chain's CDR3 is CASTPTSGGADTQYF. The CDR3 DNA sequence: TGTGCCAGCACCCCGACTAGCGGAGGGGCAGATACGCAGTATTTT. Full variable domain (outside the CDR3, taken from reference TRBV7-7 and TRBJ2-3): GAGVSQSPRYKVTKRGQDVTLRCDPISSHATLYWYQQALGQGPEFLTYFNYEAQPDKSGLPSDRFSAERPEGSISTLTIQRTEQRDSAMYRCASTPTSGGADTQYFGPGTRLTVL.